The 25 T cell receptor beta chains given below trace back to one sample, sequenced in a study of CD8 T cells in ankylosing spondylitis. Which antigens these TCRs recognize remains unknown. TCRdb re-called the 5' RACE reads through MiXCR, storing one row per CDR3 protein. The table has about 440,000 distinct CDR3 sequences, roughly a sixth seen once. Study-wide points: Apparently characteristic of ankylosing spondylitis blood was a TCR beta motif (about 8 highly homologous variants).

The sample consisted of blood, either unsorted or a sorted T cell fraction (not recorded which). The source is a male donor with ankylosing spondylitis.

The rearrangement joins TRBV20-1 to TRBJ2-3; 10 positions agree with TRBD2. Trimming took 3 bases from V and 7 from J; bases not matched to a gene: 13. In germline, CDR1 is DFQATT, CDR2 SNEGSKA (reference sequence). The CDR3 sequence is 16 residues long. CDR3 nucleotides: TGCAGTGCTAGCCTAGCGGGAGACAACCGAGGATATACGCAGTATTTT. It translates to CSASLAGDNRGYTQYF.

The genes are TRBV20-1 and TRBJ1-1, with D unclear. The CDR3 loop spans 11 amino acids. CDR1 is DFQATT and CDR2 is SNEGSKA in the germline V gene (reference sequence). V shed 2 bases and J shed 6 bases, with 7 bases lying between them. The CDR3 coding sequence is TGCAGTGCTAGACCCAATGCTGAAGCTTTCTTT. It translates to CSARPNAEAFF.

This clonotype came up a few times. The rearrangement links TRBV4-3 to TRBJ2-1; either TRBD1 or TRBD2 may supply D (5 bases each). The ends were cut back, 2 bases at V and 7 bases at J, with 15 bases in the middle. CDR1 and CDR2 from the germline V gene are LGHNA and YSLEER. This CDR3 contains 15 residues. The CDR3 loop is CASSQQGAPGNEQFF. CDR3 DNA sequence: TGCGCCAGCAGCCAACAGGGAGCCCCGGGGAATGAGCAGTTCTTC.

This sequence joins TRBV20-1 and TRBJ2-1, with 12 bases fitting TRBD2. The CDR3 is 17 residues long. V trimming: 0 bases; J trimming: 4 bases; junction bases outside the gene matches: 7. The V gene's germline CDR1 is DFQATT and CDR2 SNEGSKA (reference sequence). The CDR3 loop is CSARDRSGTSGYNEQFF. The DNA for the CDR3 is TGCAGTGCTAGAGATAGGTCCGGGACTAGCGGGTACAATGAGCAGTTCTTC.

In this sample, this clonotype turned up a few times. The CDR3 sequence is CASSSRGVRELDEQFF. The CDR3 DNA follows: TGTGCCAGCAGCTCCAGAGGGGTGCGGGAGCTCGATGAGCAGTTCTTC. J is TRBJ2-1 and V is TRBV11-3, with TRBD2 matching 7 bases. This CDR3 is 16 amino acids long. V lost 4 bases to trimming and J lost 8 bases; unmatched junction nucleotides: 14. The V gene's germline CDR1 is SGHNT and CDR2 YENEEA.

This clonotype has more than one count but fewer than ten. The chain employs TRBV30 and TRBJ2-5; D possibly matches TRBD1 or TRBD2 (5 bases each). Per germline, CDR1 GTSNPN and CDR2 SVGIG (reference sequence). The CDR3 is made up of 13 amino acids. Trimming cost V 8 bases and J 4 bases, with 17 bases left between them. DNA of the CDR3: TGTGCCGCGTCCGGGACCTCCCGAGAGACCCAGTACTTC. This codes for CAASGTSRETQYF.

The V call is TRBV12-3 or TRBV12-4, the J call TRBJ2-2; D may match TRBD1 or TRBD2 (7 bases each). V gave up 6 bases and J gave up 5 bases, with 16 bases separating them. The CDR3 is 15 residues long. Written as DNA, the CDR3 is TGTGCCAGCAGGTACCGACAGGGAGGGACCGGGGAGCTGTTTTTT. Translating gives CASRYRQGGTGELFF.

V gene TRBV5-1 combines with J gene TRBJ2-1; D ambiguous. Germline CDR1 and CDR2: SGHRS and YFSETQ. Trimming shortened V by 0 bases and J by 4 bases, and 11 bases separated the two germline ends. CDR3 length: 15 amino acids. The CDR3 nucleotides are TGCGCCAGCAGCTTGGACAGTCCCCTATACAATGAGCAGTTCTTC. Translated: CASSLDSPLYNEQFF.

There are many counts of this clonotype. This sequence joins TRBV5-1 and TRBJ1-2; D unclear. Germline CDR1 and CDR2: SGHRS and YFSETQ. The CDR3 length is 13 residues. The germline V and J ends were trimmed by 0 bases and 1 base, with 4 bases remaining between them. CDR3 amino acids: CASSLGVNYGYTF. DNA for the CDR3: TGCGCCAGCAGCTTGGGAGTTAACTATGGCTACACCTTC.

In DNA, the CDR3 is TGTGCCAGCAGCTTAGGCAGGGACCATGGCTACACCTTC. It translates to CASSLGRDHGYTF. This chain connects TRBV7-2 to TRBJ1-2; a weak D match, TRBD1 (5 bases). V was cut by 1 base and J by 6 bases, with 9 bases left in between. Germline CDR1 SGHTA, CDR2 FQGNSA. The CDR3 consists of 13 residues. Supplemented by reference TRBV7-2 and TRBJ1-2, the full variable domain reads GAGVSQSPSNKVTEKGKDVELRCDPISGHTALYWYRQSLGQGLEFLIYFQGNSAPDKSGLPSDRFSAERTGGSVSTLTIQRTQQEDSAVYLCASSLGRDHGYTFGSGTRLTVV.

V gene TRBV7-8 combines with J gene TRBJ2-7, with 10 nucleotides matching TRBD1. This CDR3 has 16 residues. The ends lost 5 bases at V and 0 bases at J; junction bases unmatched: 7. Germline V gene data show CDR1 as SGHVS and CDR2 as FQNEAQ. CDR3 DNA: TGTGCCAGCAGCACCCCCGGACAGGGGGACTCCTACGAGCAGTACTTC. The encoded protein is CASSTPGQGDSYEQYF.

The rearrangement links TRBV24-1 to TRBJ2-2, with TRBD2 identical over 7 bases. Germline-derived CDR1 and CDR2 are KGHDR and SFDVKD. The CDR3 totals 16 residues. J gave up 3 bases and V 3 bases, and 6 bases lay outside the gene matches. The CDR3 loop is CATSDGLADDTGELFF. Written as DNA, the CDR3 is TGTGCCACCAGTGATGGGCTAGCGGACGACACCGGGGAGCTGTTTTTT.

This clonotype was picked up a small number of times. The rearrangement joins TRBV11-1 to TRBJ2-3; 7 nucleotides agree with TRBD2. In germline, CDR1 is SGHAT, CDR2 FQDESV (reference sequence). The J segment lost 5 bases and the V segment lost 1 base, leaving 15 bases of the junction unmatched. The CDR3 covers 18 residues. The CDR3 here is CASSLVLVFGGSGDTQYF. CDR3 nucleotide sequence: TGTGCCAGCAGCTTAGTCCTCGTTTTTGGCGGGAGTGGAGATACGCAGTATTTT.

This clonotype was picked up a small number of times. The chain employs TRBV20-1 and TRBJ1-2; no clear D. CDR1 and CDR2 from the germline V gene are DFQATT and SNEGSKA (reference sequence). This CDR3 contains 14 residues. Trimming took off 3 bases at V and 4 bases at J, with 15 bases between the two ends. The CDR3 is CSARGIELAYGYTF. For the CDR3, the DNA is TGCAGTGCTAGGGGGATTGAATTGGCCTATGGCTACACCTTC.

Many counts were recorded for this clonotype. The rearrangement links TRBV5-1 to TRBJ2-2, with a tentative D call TRBD1 (5 bases). This CDR3 contains 15 residues. The V end was cut by 0 bases, the J end by 4 bases, with 10 bases between. CDR1 is SGHRS, CDR2 YFSETQ, per germline. The chain's CDR3 is CASSLEQATTGELFF. The CDR3, as DNA: TGCGCCAGCAGCTTGGAACAGGCGACCACCGGGGAGCTGTTTTTT.

This clonotype was recorded once. A single base separates this from a much larger clone, so it may be a read error. The V gene is TRBV12-3 or TRBV12-4, the J gene TRBJ1-1; 7 nucleotides align to TRBD1. The ends lost 5 bases at V and 12 bases at J; junction bases unmatched: 6. CDR3 length: 11 amino acids. The CDR3 DNA reads as TGTGCCAGCAGTCTCCAGGGGGAAACTTTCTTT. Protein sequence: CASSLQGETFF.

This clonotype was counted many times. The chain has TRBV25-1 and TRBJ1-2; D call uncertain. The CDR3 contains 13 residues. In germline, CDR1 is MGHDK, CDR2 SYGVNS. Trimming pared 1 base from V and 12 bases from J, leaving 15 bases between. The CDR3 region is CASSELFGGLNTF. As DNA, the CDR3 is TGTGCCAGCAGTGAATTATTCGGAGGGTTAAACACCTTC.

The chain carries TRBV25-1 and TRBJ2-5; 7 nucleotides align to TRBD2. Per germline, CDR1 MGHDK and CDR2 SYGVNS. This CDR3 is built from 15 residues. The ends lost 7 bases at V and 1 base at J; junction bases unmatched: 9. The CDR3 spells CASTQTSTFQETQYF. DNA of the CDR3: TGTGCCAGCACCCAGACTAGCACTTTCCAAGAGACCCAGTACTTC. The complete variable domain, with remaining parts taken from reference TRBV25-1 and TRBJ2-5, reads EADIYQTPRYLVIGTGKKITLECSQTMGHDKMYWYQQDPGMELHLIHYSYGVNSTEKGDLSSESTVSRIRTEHFPLTLESARPSHTSQYLCASTQTSTFQETQYFGPGTRLLVL.

This clonotype was seen a handful of times. The rearrangement uses TRBV9 and TRBJ2-2; 9 nucleotides match TRBD2. Trimming removed 4 bases from V and 7 bases from J; junction bases left unmatched: 8. Germline V gene lookup returns CDR1 SGDLS and CDR2 YYNGEE. This CDR3 spans 15 amino acids. The CDR3 DNA is TGTGCCAGCAGCCCCACGACTAGCGGCCTCGGGGAGCTGTTTTTT. Translation gives CASSPTTSGLGELFF. Combining the CDR3 with reference TRBV9 and TRBJ2-2 gives the whole variable domain DSGVTQTPKHLITATGQRVTLRCSPRSGDLSVYWYQQSLDQGLQFLIQYYNGEERAKGNILERFSAQQFPDLHSELNLSSLELGDSALYFCASSPTTSGLGELFFGEGSRLTVL.

Here the CDR3 DNA reads TGTGCCACCACCCGGGGCAGGGGAGGGTATGGCTACACCTTC. Translated: CATTRGRGGYGYTF. This chain joins TRBV12-3 or TRBV12-4 and TRBJ1-2; tentative D call: TRBD1 (6 bases). V lost 10 bases and J 5 bases, leaving 20 bases between the germline ends. CDR3 length: 14 amino acids.

The rearrangement links TRBV15 to TRBJ2-7, with 7 nucleotides matching TRBD1. CDR3 length: 15 residues. Germline loops: CDR1 LNHNV, CDR2 YYDKDF (reference sequence). The V and J ends lost 0 bases and 6 bases, in that order; junction bases with no gene match: 8. The CDR3 loop reads CATSREGGGWSEQYF. The DNA for the CDR3 is TGTGCCACCAGCAGAGAAGGGGGCGGTTGGTCCGAGCAGTACTTC.

This clonotype has more than one count but fewer than ten. The chain joins TRBV4-3 to TRBJ2-7; D may correspond to TRBD1 or TRBD2 (6 bases each). Looked up from germline, CDR1 is LGHNA and CDR2 is YSLEER. CDR3 length: 15 residues. The V gene lost 0 bases and the J gene lost 2 bases, with 11 bases spanning the gap. In DNA, the CDR3 is TGCGCCAGCAGCCAAGAGGATGGGGGGCCCTACGAGCAGTACTTC. It translates to CASSQEDGGPYEQYF.

The chain uses TRBV3-1 and TRBJ1-5, with a weak D call TRBD1 (5 bases). Deletions cut 1 base from V and 5 bases from J, with 12 bases between. This CDR3 is 15 amino acids long. In germline, CDR1 is LGHDT, CDR2 YNNKEL (reference sequence). DNA for the CDR3: TGTGCCAGCAGCCAAGGGCCAGGGAGGGATCAGCCCCAGCATTTT. As protein: CASSQGPGRDQPQHF.

The rearrangement joins TRBV2 to TRBJ2-7; TRBD1 might be the D (5 bases). This CDR3 has 16 amino acids. Germline CDR1 SNHLY, CDR2 FYNNEI. V was clipped by 0 bases and J by 1 base, with 13 bases between them. The CDR3, as DNA: TGTGCCAGCAGTGAAGCGGGTACAGGAAATTCCTACGAGCAGTACTTC. Translated: CASSEAGTGNSYEQYF.

For the CDR3, the DNA is TGCGCCAGCAGCTTGGAGTGGGGCTGGGAGCAGTACTTC. This sequence encodes CASSLEWGWEQYF. The chain couples TRBV5-1 to TRBJ2-7, with TRBD1 as a possible D gene (5 bases). The germline CDR1 and CDR2 sequences are SGHRS and YFSETQ. V shed 0 bases and J shed 7 bases, with 11 bases lying between them. The CDR3 loop spans 13 amino acids. The full variable domain, in which reference TRBV5-1 and TRBJ2-7 provide the parts outside the CDR3, is KAGVTQTPRYLIKTRGQQVTLSCSPISGHRSVSWYQQTPGQGLQFLFEYFSETQRNKGNFPGRFSGRQFSNSRSEMNVSTLELGDSALYLCASSLEWGWEQYFGPGTRLTVT.